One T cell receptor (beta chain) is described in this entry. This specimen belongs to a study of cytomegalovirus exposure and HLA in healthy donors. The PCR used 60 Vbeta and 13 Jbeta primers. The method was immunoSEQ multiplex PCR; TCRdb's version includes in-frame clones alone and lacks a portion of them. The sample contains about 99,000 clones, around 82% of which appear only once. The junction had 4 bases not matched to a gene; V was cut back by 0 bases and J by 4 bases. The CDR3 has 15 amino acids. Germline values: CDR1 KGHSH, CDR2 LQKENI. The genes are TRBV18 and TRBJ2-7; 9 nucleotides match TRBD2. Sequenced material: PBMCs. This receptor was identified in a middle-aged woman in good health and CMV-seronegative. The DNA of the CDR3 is TGTGCCAGCTCACCACCGGGACTAGCACTATACGAGCAGTACTTC. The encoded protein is CASSPPGLALYEQYF.